This record concerns one T cell receptor beta chain sequence. Antigen unknown. Germline CDR1 and CDR2: PRHDT and FYEKMQ (reference sequence). This CDR3 is 13 amino acids long. V lost 5 bases and J lost 9, with 14 bases in between. The data stem from a study of OX40 agonist ivuxolimab in advanced cancers. Across the study: It was ivuxolimab, an agonistic anti-OX40 (CD134) antibody, that patients were treated with. Patients in the trial were receiving intravenous ivuxolimab every 2 weeks, at doses of 0.01 to 10 mg/kg. Study conclusions and caveats: With doses of 0.1 to 3.0 mg/kg, CD4+ and CD8+ blood T cells had undergone clonal expansion by week 6.

Systemic immunosuppression or autoimmune disease history was grounds to exclude patients. Sequencing used immunoSEQ multiplex PCR; TCRdb keeps in-frame clones, though not all of them. The table has about 27,000 clones, around 86% seen once. This receptor was taken from an adult with an advanced solid tumor such as melanoma, head and neck, liver or kidney cancer. This specimen was CD4+ or CD8+ T cells sorted from blood, taken in a trial of the OX40 agonist ivuxolimab. The rearrangement uses TRBV13 and TRBJ2-1; D not resolved. CDR3: CASSRFGDGEQFF. CDR3 nucleotide sequence: TGTGCCAGCAGCCGATTCGGAGATGGTGAGCAGTTCTTC.